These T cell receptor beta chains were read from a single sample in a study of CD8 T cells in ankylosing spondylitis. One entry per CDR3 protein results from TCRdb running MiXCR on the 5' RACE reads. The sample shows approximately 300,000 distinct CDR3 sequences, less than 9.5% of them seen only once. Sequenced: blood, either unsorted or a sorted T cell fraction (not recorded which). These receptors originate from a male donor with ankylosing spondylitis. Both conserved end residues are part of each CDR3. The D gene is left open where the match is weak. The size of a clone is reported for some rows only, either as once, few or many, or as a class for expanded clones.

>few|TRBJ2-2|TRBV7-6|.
TGTGCCAGCAGCTTACGAGCCAGGGCGAACACCGGGGAGCTGTTTTTT
CASSLRARANTGELFF
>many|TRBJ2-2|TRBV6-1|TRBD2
TGTGCCAGCAGGTCACTAGCGGGAGGGAATATAGCGAACACCGGGGAGCTGTTTTTT
CASRSLAGGNIANTGELFF
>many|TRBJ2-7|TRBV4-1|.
TGCGCCAGCAGCCTACTCACTCCTTTCGAGCAGTACTTC
CASSLLTPFEQYF
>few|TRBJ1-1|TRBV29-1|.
TGCAGCGTTGAAGATTGGGGTCAAGAAGCTTTCTTT
CSVEDWGQEAFF
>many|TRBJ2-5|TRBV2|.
TGTGCCAGCACCCGCGGGGTAGAGACCCAGTACTTC
CASTRGVETQYF
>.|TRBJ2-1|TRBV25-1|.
TGTGCCAGCAGTGAATTGGCGGGGGAGCAGTTCTTC
CASSELAGEQFF
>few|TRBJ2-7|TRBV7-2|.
TGTGCCAGCAGCTTACAGCCGGACTACTCCTACGAGCAGTACTTC
CASSLQPDYSYEQYF
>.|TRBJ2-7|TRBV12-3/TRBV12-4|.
TGTGCCAGCACCCCGGGAGTGGGTCTTAGCTCCTACGAGCAGTACTTC
CASTPGVGLSSYEQYF
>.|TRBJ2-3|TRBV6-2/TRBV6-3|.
TGTGCCAGCAGTTATTTTGGCAGCCGAAACCCTGGGGCAGATACGCAGTATTTT
CASSYFGSRNPGADTQYF
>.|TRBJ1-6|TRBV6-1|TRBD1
TGTGCCAGCAGTGCCCGGCTTGGGACAGGGAATTCACCCCTCCACTTT
CASSARLGTGNSPLHF
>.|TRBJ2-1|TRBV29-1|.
TGCAGCGTTGCAGGAAATGAGCAGTTCTTC
CSVAGNEQFF
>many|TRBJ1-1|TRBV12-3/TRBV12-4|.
TGTGCCAGCAGCGCAACAGTGAACACTGAAGCTTTCTTT
CASSATVNTEAFF
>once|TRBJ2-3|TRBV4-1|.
TGCGCCAGCAGCCAAACCCACCAGGGCATTGAAGATACGCAGTATTTT
CASSQTHQGIEDTQYF
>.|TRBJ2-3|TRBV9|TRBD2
TGTGCCAGCAGCGTGGCTAGCGGGACTAGCACAGATACGCAGTATTTT
CASSVASGTSTDTQYF
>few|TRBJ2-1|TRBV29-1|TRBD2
TGCAGCGGGGGAGCTAGCGGGAGGGCCGGGGAGCAGTTCTTC
CSGGASGRAGEQFF
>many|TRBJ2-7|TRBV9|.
TGTGCCAGCAGCGCCTTCTGGGGGGACGGCGAGCAGTACTTC
CASSAFWGDGEQYF
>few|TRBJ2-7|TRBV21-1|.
TGTGCCAGCAGCAACCACCGGGGACTAGCGGGAGGAAAGGCCTCTTCCGAGCAGTACTTC
CASSNHRGLAGGKASSEQYF
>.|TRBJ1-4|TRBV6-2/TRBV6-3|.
TGTGCCAGCAGTTACGACGGGGCAGGTGGAAGTGAAAAACTGTTTTTT
CASSYDGAGGSEKLFF
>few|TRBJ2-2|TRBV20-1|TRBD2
TGCAGTGCTAGGTCCGCGGGGGGATTGGTCGGGGAGCTGTTTTTT
CSARSAGGLVGELFF
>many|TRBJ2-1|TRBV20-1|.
TGCAGTGCTAGAGATTCAGCAAGAGTAGATGCGGGGTACAATGAGCAGTTCTTC
CSARDSARVDAGYNEQFF
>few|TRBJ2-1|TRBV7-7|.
TGTGCCAGCAGCTTAGCGCGAGAGGGGGAGCAGTTCTTC
CASSLAREGEQFF
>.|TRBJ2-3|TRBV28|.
TGTGCCAGCCATGGGTGGGAATTAGGGACCACAGATACGCAGTATTTT
CASHGWELGTTDTQYF
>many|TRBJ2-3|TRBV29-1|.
TGCAGCGTTGGTGAGGGTGCGGACACAGATACGCAGTATTTT
CSVGEGADTDTQYF
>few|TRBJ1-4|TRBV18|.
TGTGCCAGCTCGTACCAGGGGATGGCAACTAATGAAAAACTGTTTTTT
CASSYQGMATNEKLFF
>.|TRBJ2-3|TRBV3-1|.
TGTGCCAGCAGCCATGGCCTCACAGATACGCAGTATTTT
CASSHGLTDTQYF
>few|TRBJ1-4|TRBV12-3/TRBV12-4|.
TGTGCCAGCAGTTTCGGGGATTCAACTAATGAAAAACTGTTTTTT
CASSFGDSTNEKLFF
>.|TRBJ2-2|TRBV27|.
TGTGCCAGCAGACCCGCGGGAACCGGGGAGCTGTTTTTT
CASRPAGTGELFF
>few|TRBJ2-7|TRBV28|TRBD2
TGTGCCAGCAGGGCCGGGACTAGCACCGAGCAGTACTTC
CASRAGTSTEQYF
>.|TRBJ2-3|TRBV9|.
TGTGCCAGCAGCGCCCGGGACGGACGCACAGATACGCAGTATTTT
CASSARDGRTDTQYF
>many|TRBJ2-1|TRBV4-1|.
TGCGCCAGCAGCCCAAGAGAACAGGTCTGGTTCTACAATGAGCAGTTCTTC
CASSPREQVWFYNEQFF
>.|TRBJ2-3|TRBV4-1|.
TGCGCCAGCAGCCAAGATTGGTCCACAGATACGCAGTATTTT
CASSQDWSTDTQYF
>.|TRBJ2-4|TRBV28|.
TGTGCCAGCAGTGGGCCCAGCTTGAACATTCAGTACTTC
CASSGPSLNIQYF
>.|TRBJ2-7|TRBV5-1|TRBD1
TGCGCCAGCAGCAGTTACAGGGGGGCCGAAGACGAGCAGTACTTC
CASSSYRGAEDEQYF
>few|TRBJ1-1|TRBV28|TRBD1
TGTGCCAGCGGCACAGGGGACGGCACTGAAGCTTTCTTT
CASGTGDGTEAFF
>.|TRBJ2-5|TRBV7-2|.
TGTGCCAGCAGCTTAGTGTCGGCGGACCAAGAGACCCAGTACTTC
CASSLVSADQETQYF
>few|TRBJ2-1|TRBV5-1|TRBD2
TGCGCCAGCAGCTTGCGGGCTAGCGGGAATGGGAATGAGCAGTTCTTC
CASSLRASGNGNEQFF
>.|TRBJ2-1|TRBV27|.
TGTGCCAGCAGCACCCAATATTCCTCGATTCACACCCAGCAGTTCTTC
CASSTQYSSIHTQQFF
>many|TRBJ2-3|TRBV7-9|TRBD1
TGTGCCAGCAGCCCCGGGACAGGTTTCACAGATACGCAGTATTTT
CASSPGTGFTDTQYF
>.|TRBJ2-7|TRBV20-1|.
TGCAGTGCTAGAGATCCCCGGGTTAGTTTGTCCTACGAGCAGTACTTC
CSARDPRVSLSYEQYF
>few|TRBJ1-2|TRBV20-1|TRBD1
TGCAGTACCGAAACAGGGGTCTATGGCTACACCTTC
CSTETGVYGYTF
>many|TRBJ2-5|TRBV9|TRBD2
TGTGCCAGCAGCGTAGGTTCTAGCGGGGACCAAGAGACCCAGTACTTC
CASSVGSSGDQETQYF
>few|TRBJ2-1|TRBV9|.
TGTGCCAGCAGCGTAACTAGTCAAGGGGAGCAGTTCTTC
CASSVTSQGEQFF
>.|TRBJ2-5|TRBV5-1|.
TGCGCCAGCAGCTTGGGCAGACTAGTGGGGGAAGAGACCCAGTACTTC
CASSLGRLVGEETQYF
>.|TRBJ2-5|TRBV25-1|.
TGTGCCAGCAGTGGTTCCGGGACGGGGGATGAGCCCCAGTACTTC
CASSGSGTGDEPQYF
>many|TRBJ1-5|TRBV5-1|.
TGCGCCAGCAGCTTGGATGACGGCGTCAATCAGCCCCAGCATTTT
CASSLDDGVNQPQHF
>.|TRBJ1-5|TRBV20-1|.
TGCAGTGCTCTTAACGAATATAGCAATCAGCCCCAGCATTTT
CSALNEYSNQPQHF
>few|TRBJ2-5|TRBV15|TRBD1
TGTGCCACCAGCCCCCGGACAGGGACGGAGACCCAGTACTTC
CATSPRTGTETQYF
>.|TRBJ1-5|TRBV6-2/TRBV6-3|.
TGTGCCAGCAGTTACTCGAGTTCAGGGGCGAGGGATCAGCCCCAGCATTTT
CASSYSSSGARDQPQHF
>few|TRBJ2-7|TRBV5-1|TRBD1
TGCGCCAGCAGGAGGGGACAGGCGGACGAGCAGTACTTC
CASRRGQADEQYF
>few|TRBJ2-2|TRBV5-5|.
TGTGCCAGCAGCTTTACAGGGTCGGTAACCGGGGAGCTGTTTTTT
CASSFTGSVTGELFF
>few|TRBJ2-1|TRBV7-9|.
TGTGCCAGCAGCTTATCTTTAGGGGACAATGAGCAGTTCTTC
CASSLSLGDNEQFF
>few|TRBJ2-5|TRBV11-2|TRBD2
TGTGCCAGCAGCCCCATAGCGGGAGGACAAGAGACCCAGTACTTC
CASSPIAGGQETQYF
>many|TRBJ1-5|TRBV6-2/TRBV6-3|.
TGTGCCAGCAGTTACTCGTTCCGTGGTACGGGGGGCCATCAGCCCCAGCATTTT
CASSYSFRGTGGHQPQHF
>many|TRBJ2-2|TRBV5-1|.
TGCGCCAGCAGCTTGTCGCAGGAGAACACCGGGGAGCTGTTTTTT
CASSLSQENTGELFF
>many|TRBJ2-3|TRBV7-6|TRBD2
TGTGCCAGCAGCTCCGGACTAGCTACAGATACGCAGTATTTT
CASSSGLATDTQYF